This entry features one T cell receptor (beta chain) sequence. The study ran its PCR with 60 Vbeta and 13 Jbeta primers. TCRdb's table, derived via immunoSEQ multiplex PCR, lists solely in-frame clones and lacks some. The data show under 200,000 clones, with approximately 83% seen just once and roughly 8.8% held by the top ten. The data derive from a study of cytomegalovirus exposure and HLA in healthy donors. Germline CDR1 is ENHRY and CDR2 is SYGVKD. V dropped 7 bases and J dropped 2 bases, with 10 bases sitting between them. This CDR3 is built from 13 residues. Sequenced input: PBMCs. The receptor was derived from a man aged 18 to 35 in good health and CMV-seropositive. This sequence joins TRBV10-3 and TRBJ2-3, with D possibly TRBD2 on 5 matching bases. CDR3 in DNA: TGTGCCATCATGGAGGAGGTCACAGATACGCAGTATTTT. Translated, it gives CAIMEEVTDTQYF.